These T cell receptor beta chains were read from a single sample in a study of immune heterogeneity within non-small cell lung tumors. MiXCR, run by TCRdb on the multiplex PCR reads, gives a single entry per CDR3 protein. Of 22,000 or so distinct CDR3 sequences listed, 27% are singletons. Material: lung tumor tissue. The receptors shown here come from a middle-aged man with non-small cell lung cancer. Both conserved end residues are part of each CDR3. The order of the fields is clone size, J gene, D gene, V gene, CDR3 DNA, CDR3 protein. A D gene is named only where the DNA matches it firmly. Clone size, where shown, is once, few, many, or a class for clones that have expanded.

.	TRBJ2-3	.	TRBV10-2	TGCGCCAGCAGCGTACCCTCAGATACGCAGTATTTT	CASSVPSDTQYF
medium-sized	TRBJ2-7	.	TRBV7-2	TGTGCCAGCAGCTTAGGGCGGTCCCCCTACGAGCAGTACTTC	CASSLGRSPYEQYF
medium-sized	TRBJ2-7	.	TRBV5-1	TGCGCCAGCAGCTTGGGGACCTCTGCGTTACAGTACTTC	CASSLGTSALQYF
many	TRBJ1-5	.	TRBV30	TGTGCCTGGAGTTTACAAGTAAATCAGCCCCAGCATTTT	CAWSLQVNQPQHF
.	TRBJ2-5	.	TRBV30	TGTGCCTGGAGTGTAAACAGGGTTCAAGAGACCCAGTACTTC	CAWSVNRVQETQYF
many	TRBJ2-1	.	TRBV5-1	TGCGCCAGCAGCCTTAGTGGCAATGAGCAGTTCTTC	CASSLSGNEQFF
many	TRBJ2-7	TRBD2	TRBV7-2	TGTGCCAGCAGTCTAAGGCCCGGGACTAGCGGGAGAGGGTACGAGCAGTACTTC	CASSLRPGTSGRGYEQYF
many	TRBJ1-1	TRBD1	TRBV20-1	TGCAGTGCTAGAGCGACGAGGGGGCCAGGCACTGAAGCTTTCTTT	CSARATRGPGTEAFF
medium-sized	TRBJ2-3	TRBD2	TRBV19	TGTGCCAGTAGTCCCCTGGGAGTTAGCGGGCACTATACGCAGTATTTT	CASSPLGVSGHYTQYF
many	TRBJ1-1	.	TRBV6-1	TGTGCCAGCAGTGGGCGGAACACTGAAGCTTTCTTT	CASSGRNTEAFF
.	TRBJ1-1	.	TRBV30	TGTGCCTGGAGCAAGGGGGGGAACACTAAAGCTTTCTTT	CAWSKGGNTKAFF
many	TRBJ1-3	.	TRBV6-1	TGTGCCAGCAGTTCCGCTGGCAGAACGGGAAACACCATATATTTT	CASSSAGRTGNTIYF
many	TRBJ2-5	.	TRBV10-3	TGTGCCATCAGTGACAAGCAAGAGACCCAGTACTTC	CAISDKQETQYF
medium-sized	TRBJ2-7	TRBD1	TRBV10-3	TGTGCCATCAAGGACAGGGGGCGTGTCGAGCAGTACTTC	CAIKDRGRVEQYF
many	TRBJ2-5	TRBD2	TRBV6-1	TGTGCCACTTCGGGGGCACTAGCGGGAGTGGTGTGGGAGACCCAGTACTTC	CATSGALAGVVWETQYF
.	TRBJ2-1	TRBD1	TRBV7-3	TGTGCCATCAGCCTCCGGGCGGGACAGGGCTCCTACAATGAGCAGTTCTTC	CAISLRAGQGSYNEQFF
few	TRBJ2-3	.	TRBV20-1	TGCAGTGCTCGCGTAATTGTTTCTTTCGGCCTTAGCACAGATACGCAGTATTTT	CSARVIVSFGLSTDTQYF
.	TRBJ2-4	TRBD1	TRBV9	TGTGCCAGCAGCGTAGGGGGGGGACAGGGGGACATTCAGTACTTC	CASSVGGGQGDIQYF
many	TRBJ2-1	.	TRBV2	TGTGCCAGCGGGAGACTGAGAGACAATGAGCAGTTCTTC	CASGRLRDNEQFF
many	TRBJ2-1	TRBD2	TRBV2	TGTGCCAGCAGGAGTACTAGCGGGGCAGACAATGAGCAGTTCTTC	CASRSTSGADNEQFF
medium-sized	TRBJ1-3	.	TRBV12-3/TRBV12-4	TGTGCCAGCAGTTCTACTCCGCTCTCTGGAAACACCATATATTTT	CASSSTPLSGNTIYF
many	TRBJ2-2	.	TRBV2	TGTGCCAGCAGCGCTACTAGGACCGGGGAGCTGTTTTTT	CASSATRTGELFF
many	TRBJ2-3	.	TRBV6-2/TRBV6-3	TGTGCCAGCACCGCCGGGCAGGGCCTAGGCACAGATACGCAGTATTTT	CASTAGQGLGTDTQYF
many	TRBJ1-2	.	TRBV6-2/TRBV6-3	TGTGCCAGCAGGCACTCCTGGGGTTTGATTGGCTACACCTTC	CASRHSWGLIGYTF
.	TRBJ2-7	.	TRBV18	TGTGCCAGCTCCGAACTGAGGTCTTCCTACGAGCAGTACTTC	CASSELRSSYEQYF
many	TRBJ1-2	.	TRBV6-2/TRBV6-3	TGTGCCAGCAGAAGGGACTTACGAGGCTACACCTTC	CASRRDLRGYTF
.	TRBJ2-5	TRBD1	TRBV11-2	TGTGCCAGCAGCCCCCAACGGGACAGGCAAGAGACCCAGTACTTC	CASSPQRDRQETQYF
.	TRBJ1-5	.	TRBV18	TGTGCCAGCTCTCAATTGGGTCTGGGCAATCAGCCCCAGCATTTT	CASSQLGLGNQPQHF
medium-sized	TRBJ1-2	.	TRBV20-1	TGCAGTGGATATTCAATCGACTATGGCTACACCTTC	CSGYSIDYGYTF
.	TRBJ2-7	TRBD1	TRBV24-1	TGTGCCACCAGTGACGGGACAGCCGACGAGCAGTACTTC	CATSDGTADEQYF
.	TRBJ2-2	TRBD2	TRBV6-4	TGTGCCAGCAGTGACTCTGAAGTGCACGACAGCGGGACGAACACCGGGGAGCTGTTTTTT	CASSDSEVHDSGTNTGELFF
few	TRBJ1-1	.	TRBV5-8	TGTGCCAGCAGCTTGTATGGGATGTTGCCCCTGGGTGAAGCTTTCTTT	CASSLYGMLPLGEAFF
many	TRBJ2-7	TRBD2	TRBV20-1	TGCAGTGCTACCGAGCGGGAAGCTTACGAGCAGTACTTC	CSATEREAYEQYF
few	TRBJ2-7	.	TRBV5-6	TGTGCCAGCAGCCCCCTCGGACAGCTTACCTACGAGCAGTACTTC	CASSPLGQLTYEQYF
many	TRBJ2-5	.	TRBV6-1	TGTGCCAGCAGGATCGACAGCGTCGAGACCCAGTACTTC	CASRIDSVETQYF
many	TRBJ1-3	TRBD1	TRBV5-4	TGTGCCAGCAGCTTGGGACAGGGGGCCGCTGGAAACACCATATATTTT	CASSLGQGAAGNTIYF
many	TRBJ2-1	.	TRBV6-6	TGTGCCAGCAGTTACTCGAACCGCGAGGAGCAGTTCTTC	CASSYSNREEQFF
many	TRBJ2-2	.	TRBV18	TGTGCCAGCTCACCAGGACGGGCGGAAACCGGGGAGCTGTTTTTT	CASSPGRAETGELFF
many	TRBJ2-3	.	TRBV30	TGTGCCTGGAGCAGCGGAAGCACAGATACGCAGTATTTT	CAWSSGSTDTQYF
many	TRBJ2-3	.	TRBV4-2	TGTGCCAGCAGCCAAGAGCCTAGCGGCACAGATACGCAGTATTTT	CASSQEPSGTDTQYF
.	TRBJ2-3	.	TRBV3-1	TGTGCCAGCAGCCCCGGCCCCACAGATACGCAGTATTTT	CASSPGPTDTQYF
medium-sized	TRBJ2-7	TRBD2	TRBV11-1	TGTGCCAGCAGCGCAGGCAGCGGGACCTCCTACGAGCAGTACTTC	CASSAGSGTSYEQYF
many	TRBJ1-2	.	TRBV5-1	TGCGCCAGCAGCTTGGATTCGGGGGGTACTAACTATGGCTACACCTTC	CASSLDSGGTNYGYTF
.	TRBJ2-1	.	TRBV12-3/TRBV12-4	TGTGCCAGCAGACCCCCTAACAATGAGAAGTTCTTC	CASRPPNNEKFF
.	TRBJ2-7	TRBD2	TRBV4-3	TGCGCCAGCAGCCAAGACGCGACTAGCGGGAGTTACGAGCAGTACTTC	CASSQDATSGSYEQYF